This TCR beta chain was identified during a study of blood T cells in healthy people across ages. General study results and limits: Age showed a roughly linear inverse relationship with TCR beta diversity per million T cells.

The CDR3 runs to 12 residues. Germline lookup yields CDR1 MDHEN and CDR2 SYDVKM. Trimming removed 6 bases at V and 2 bases at J, with 8 bases between. The authors ran a second PCR of 7 to 11 cycles using a sample-barcoded 5' primer and a J-beta primer mix. Every cDNA molecule carried a tag from a template-switch adaptor bearing 12 random nucleotides. TCRdb recomputed calls from the 5' RACE reads with MiXCR, one row per CDR3 protein. The sample has some 1.4 million distinct CDR3 sequences, 42% seen once. Each sample yielded at least 5 micrograms of PBMC total RNA. There are a few counts of this clonotype. Its antigen remains unidentified.

What was sequenced was blood. The source of this sequence is a woman in her late teens or twenties in good health. This rearrangement joins TRBV28 to TRBJ2-7; no definite D call. The CDR3 protein is CASRTYPYEQYF. CDR3 coding DNA: TGTGCCAGCAGAACTTACCCCTACGAGCAGTACTTC.